These T cell receptor beta chains were read from a single sample in a study of vaccination effects on CD4 cells after COVID-19. For these TCRs, the target antigens are not known. Data came from immunoSEQ multiplex PCR; TCRdb stores just in-frame clones and leaves some out. This table has about 17,000 clones, nearly 75% appearing once. The input for sequencing was CD4+ T cells from PBMCs cultured with SARS-CoV-2 spike peptides, taken after COVID-19 vaccination. The receptors were sampled from a human donor who had a prior SARS-CoV-2 infection. Both conserved end residues are trimmed from each CDR3.

J	V	CDR3
TRBJ2-1	TRBV18	ASSPPSAAREQF
TRBJ2-5	TRBV9	ASSPRQRETQY
TRBJ2-1	TRBV11-2	ASSLGGGITYNEQF
TRBJ2-6	TRBV7-2	ASSPEISGANVLT
TRBJ2-6	TRBV19	ASSITGSGANVLT
TRBJ1-2	TRBV5-4	ASSLGSGSTNYGYT
TRBJ2-1	TRBV5-1	ASSLWAAGQTSYNEQF
TRBJ1-2	TRBV6-5	ASGLDRSPYGYT
TRBJ1-1	TRBV6-5	ANMPPPKLTEAF
TRBJ1-4	TRBV7-9	ASSPGHSPREKLF
TRBJ1-1	TRBV6-5	ASSPRRARNTEAF